The 25 T cell receptor beta chains below were found in one sample sequenced in a study of cytomegalovirus exposure and HLA in healthy donors. 60 Vbeta and 13 Jbeta primers were used in PCR. Libraries were prepared by immunoSEQ multiplex PCR; TCRdb keeps only in-frame clonotypes and omits some of them. The listing records some 110,000 clones. Sequencing was carried out using PBMCs. Receptors were obtained from a man in his forties in good health and CMV-seropositive.

In DNA, the CDR3 is TGTGCCAGCAGCTTAGATAGGAGGAGGCAGTACTTC. This encodes CASSLDRRRQYF. The chain recombines TRBV11-2 with TRBJ2-7; D possibly corresponds to TRBD2 (5 bases). Trimming took off 0 bases at V and 9 bases at J, with 9 bases between the two ends. CDR1 and CDR2 (germline): SGHAT, FQNNGV. The CDR3 consists of 12 residues.

The chain has TRBV9 and TRBJ1-3; unclear D gene. The CDR3 runs 15 residues. The V gene lost 0 bases and the J gene lost 2 bases, with 9 bases spanning the gap. CDR1 and CDR2 from the germline V gene are SGDLS and YYNGEE. CDR3 in amino acids: CASSVEARTGNTIYF. The CDR3 DNA is TGTGCCAGCAGCGTAGAGGCGAGGACTGGAAACACCATATATTTT.

The chain is built from TRBV28 and TRBJ2-3, with 11 bases identical to TRBD2. This CDR3 region has 17 residues. V was pared by 7 bases and J by 0 bases, with 9 bases of the junction left unmatched. The germline gives CDR1 MDHEN, CDR2 SYDVKM. CDR3 nucleotide sequence: TGTGCCAGCACCATTAGGGGACTAGCGGAGAGCACAGATACGCAGTATTTT. Translating it yields CASTIRGLAESTDTQYF.

This chain joins TRBV5-6 and TRBJ2-5; D is possibly TRBD2 (5 bases). CDR3 length: 14 residues. Germline values: CDR1 SGHDT, CDR2 YYEEEE. Between the trimmed V and J ends, which lost 0 bases and 7 bases, there was a span of 13 bases. CDR3 DNA: TGTGCCAGCAGCTTGGGGCGGAGAGAGGGGACCCAGTACTTC. Its translation: CASSLGRREGTQYF.

Concerning this clone itself: The sample has other DNA sequences that encode this CDR3 too. The chain carries TRBV2 and TRBJ2-7; TRBD2 matches 12 bases. V shed 8 bases and J 4 bases; nucleotides not matched to a gene: 6. Germline V gives CDR1 SNHLY, CDR2 FYNNEI. The CDR3 has 14 amino acids. The chain's CDR3 is CASQPTSGSYEQYF. The CDR3 nucleotides read TGTGCCAGCCAACCGACTAGCGGGAGTTACGAGCAGTACTTC.

The CDR3 sequence: CASSFSGRNTEAFF. In nucleotides, the CDR3 is TGTGCCAGCAGTTTTAGTGGGAGGAACACTGAAGCTTTCTTT. The chain recombines TRBV28 with TRBJ1-1; D gene unclear. V dropped 3 bases and J dropped 1 base, with 9 bases sitting between them. The CDR3 covers 14 residues. The germline V gene has CDR1 MDHEN and CDR2 SYDVKM.

The chain joins TRBV28 to TRBJ2-3; D gene ambiguous. Germline CDR1 reads MDHEN; CDR2 reads SYDVKM. The CDR3 has 16 residues. V was pared by 4 bases and J by 0 bases, with 14 bases between. CDR3 sequence (DNA): TGTGCCAGCAGTTCCCCTAACCGCTGGAGCACAGATACGCAGTATTTT. Residues: CASSSPNRWSTDTQYF. Using reference TRBV28 and TRBJ2-3 for the parts outside the CDR3, the full variable domain is DVKVTQSSRYLVKRTGEKVFLECVQDMDHENMFWYRQDPGLGLRLIYFSYDVKMKEKGDIPEGYSVSREKKERFSLILESASTNQTSMYLCASSSPNRWSTDTQYFGPGTRLTVL.

The chain joins TRBV11-2 to TRBJ2-1, with TRBD1 matching 9 bases. CDR3 length equals 17 residues. J was trimmed by 9 bases and V by 4 bases; bases with no gene match: 16. In germline, CDR1 is SGHAT, CDR2 FQNNGV. CDR3: CASSSRSLRDRDLEQFF. CDR3 coding DNA: TGTGCCAGCAGCTCAAGGTCTCTCCGGGACAGGGACCTTGAGCAGTTCTTC.

CDR3 region: CASSQEPGGYEQYF. CDR3 DNA sequence: TGCGCCAGCAGCCAAGAGCCAGGGGGCTACGAGCAGTACTTC. The chain links TRBV4-1 to TRBJ2-7; 7 nucleotides align to TRBD1. From germline, CDR1 is MGHRA and CDR2 YSYEKL. The CDR3 consists of 14 residues. Germline trimming cut 0 bases from V and 3 bases from J; bases unmatched to any gene: 2.

V is TRBV27 and J is TRBJ1-1, with 7 bases identical to TRBD1. CDR1 and CDR2 from the germline V gene are MNHEY and SMNVEV (reference sequence). The CDR3 has 16 amino acids. With V trimmed by 5 bases and J by 1 base, 10 bases remained unmatched. CDR3 region: CASSPRQGIGNTEAFF. The CDR3 region has the DNA TGTGCCAGCAGTCCGCGACAGGGTATTGGGAACACTGAAGCTTTCTTT.

This chain links TRBV12-5 with TRBJ2-1; tentatively, D is TRBD1 (5 bases). The V end lost 6 bases, the J end lost 4 bases, and 16 bases lay between the germline ends. Germline V gives CDR1 LGHNT, CDR2 FRNRAP. The CDR3 sequence is 15 residues long. CDR3 in amino acids: CASGSGSGNYNEQFF. In DNA form, the CDR3 reads TGTGCTAGTGGATCAGGGTCAGGTAATTACAATGAGCAGTTCTTC.

The chain has TRBV9 and TRBJ2-1; D perhaps matches TRBD1 (6 bases). Looked up from germline, CDR1 is SGDLS and CDR2 is YYNGEE. The CDR3 covers 16 residues. V lost 4 bases to trimming and J lost 2 bases, with 16 bases between them. The CDR3 bases are TGTGCCAGCAGCATTCGGACAGAATCAACCTACAATGAGCAGTTCTTC. Protein product: CASSIRTESTYNEQFF.

The chain couples TRBV27 to TRBJ1-1; no clear D. V shed 5 bases and J shed 6 bases, with 7 bases lying between them. This CDR3 contains 11 residues. Germline CDR1 and CDR2: MNHEY and SMNVEV (reference sequence). The CDR3 protein is CASSRGAEAFF. CDR3 sequence (DNA): TGTGCCAGCAGTCGCGGTGCTGAAGCTTTCTTT.

CDR3 DNA sequence: TGTGCCAGCGGAGTCGCCCGAAGTCGTTCCTACGAGCAGTACTTC. Translated, it gives CASGVARSRSYEQYF. The chain links TRBV6-5 to TRBJ2-7; D gene uncertain. The length of the CDR3 is 15 residues. In germline, CDR1 is MNHEY, CDR2 SVGAGI. Trimming removed 8 bases from V and 1 base from J, with 18 bases in between.

The chain carries TRBV28 and TRBJ2-2; D call uncertain. The length of the CDR3 is 12 residues. Trimming left V 4 bases short and J 8 bases short, with 8 bases between. The germline gives CDR1 MDHEN, CDR2 SYDVKM. CDR3 loop: CASSSSRGELFF. The CDR3 bases are TGTGCCAGCAGTTCATCCCGGGGGGAGCTGTTTTTT.

The genes are TRBV5-1 and TRBJ2-1; TRBD2 aligns across 10 bases. Germline V gene lookup returns CDR1 SGHRS and CDR2 YFSETQ. The CDR3 is made up of 15 amino acids. Losses at the gene ends were 6 bases for V and 5 bases for J; bases not matched to a gene: 8. The DNA of the CDR3 is TGCGCCAGCACCACCCCCGGACTAGCGGACAATGAGCAGTTCTTC. It yields the protein CASTTPGLADNEQFF.

V gene TRBV28 combines with J gene TRBJ1-5, with D possibly being TRBD1 (6 bases). The germline V gene encodes CDR1 MDHEN and CDR2 SYDVKM. This CDR3 has 17 amino acids. The V end was cut by 7 bases, the J end by 1 base, with 20 bases between. The CDR3 loop is CASTRGGVIGSNQPQHF. CDR3 bases: TGTGCCAGCACCCGAGGGGGAGTTATCGGAAGCAATCAGCCCCAGCATTTT. Full variable domain (rest looked up from reference TRBV28 and TRBJ1-5): DVKVTQSSRYLVKRTGEKVFLECVQDMDHENMFWYRQDPGLGLRLIYFSYDVKMKEKGDIPEGYSVSREKKERFSLILESASTNQTSMYLCASTRGGVIGSNQPQHFGDGTRLSIL.

The chain employs TRBV7-9 and TRBJ2-7, with D perhaps matching TRBD2 (5 bases). This CDR3 spans 12 amino acids. Per germline, CDR1 SEHNR and CDR2 FQNEAQ (reference sequence). V was pared by 3 bases and J by 3 bases, with 6 bases between. CDR3 sequence: CASSLEVYEQYF. The DNA of the CDR3 is TGTGCCAGCAGCTTGGAGGTCTACGAGCAGTACTTC.

The chain uses TRBV15 and TRBJ2-5; 7 nucleotides line up with TRBD1. With the DNA end fitting TRBJ2-7 better, the J assignment may be wrong. The germline CDR1 and CDR2 sequences are LNHNV and YYDKDF (reference sequence). The CDR3 is 15 amino acids. The CDR3 DNA sequence: TGTGCCACCAGCAGAGAGGGAACAGGGGTTGGCGAGCAGTACTTC. This gives the protein CATSREGTGVGEQYF.

The V call is TRBV18, the J call TRBJ2-6; the match to TRBD1 covers 8 bases. Germline V gene sequence: CDR1 KGHSH, CDR2 LQKENI. V shed 6 bases and J 4 bases; nucleotides not matched to a gene: 8. This CDR3 is built from 16 residues. The DNA of the CDR3 is TGTGCCAGCTCCCCCGACAGGGGACGCGGGGCCAACGTCCTGACTTTC. Translated: CASSPDRGRGANVLTF.

The chain uses TRBV28 and TRBJ2-7, with a weak D call TRBD2 (6 bases). Between the trimmed V and J ends, which lost 5 bases and 7 bases, there was a span of 18 bases. This CDR3 is 14 amino acids long. From germline, CDR1 is MDHEN and CDR2 SYDVKM. The CDR3 bases are TGTGCCAGCAGTATCTCGGGACTCCCGGAGGAGCAGTACTTC. As protein: CASSISGLPEEQYF.

The chain links TRBV5-1 to TRBJ2-7; D is unclear. The CDR3 consists of 14 residues. From germline, CDR1 is SGHRS and CDR2 YFSETQ. The V end was cut by 5 bases, the J end by 0 bases, with 12 bases between. CDR3 sequence (DNA): TGCGCCAGCAGTCTGCAAGCGCACTCCTACGAGCAGTACTTC. Its protein is CASSLQAHSYEQYF.

V is TRBV6-1 and J is TRBJ2-7, with 11 bases matching TRBD2. This CDR3 is 14 amino acids long. The V gene's germline CDR1 is MNHNS and CDR2 SASEGT. V lost 7 bases to trimming and J lost 2 bases; unmatched junction nucleotides: 4. CDR3 nucleotides: TGTGCCAGCACCCCACTAGCGGGAGCCTACGAGCAGTACTTC. Its protein product is CASTPLAGAYEQYF.

The chain joins TRBV6-5 to TRBJ2-7; D not resolved. The CDR3 has 14 amino acids. The ends were cut back, 5 bases at V and 3 bases at J, with 14 bases in the middle. CDR1 MNHEY and CDR2 SVGAGI come from the germline V gene. The CDR3 loop is CASSPAAVLYEQYF. The CDR3 nucleotides read TGTGCCAGCAGTCCGGCGGCCGTACTCTACGAGCAGTACTTC.

The chain has TRBV15 and TRBJ2-7; the match to TRBD1 covers 10 bases. The CDR3 length is 15 residues. V was clipped by 0 bases and J by 5 bases; unmatched bases: 4. Germline values: CDR1 LNHNV, CDR2 YYDKDF (reference sequence). The chain's CDR3 is CATSREGTGVHEQYF. The CDR3 DNA sequence: TGTGCCACCAGCAGAGAAGGGACAGGGGTCCACGAGCAGTACTTC.